Presented here are 31 T cell receptor beta chains from one specimen sequenced in a study of cytomegalovirus exposure and HLA in healthy donors. The PCR contained 60 Vbeta and 13 Jbeta primers. The assay was immunoSEQ multiplex PCR, and TCRdb's table has in-frame clones only and misses some. This table has 200,000 or so clones, 60% to 80% appearing once. What was sequenced was PBMCs. The receptors come from a male donor in good health and CMV-seronegative.

CDR3 DNA: TGTGCCACCAGCAGACGCCCAGGGGGTGAGGAAAAACTGTTTTTT. Residues: CATSRRPGGEEKLFF. This rearrangement joins TRBV15 to TRBJ1-4; 7 bases match TRBD1. This CDR3 has 15 amino acids. J was trimmed by 8 bases and V by 2 bases; bases with no gene match: 8. Germline lookup yields CDR1 LNHNV and CDR2 YYDKDF (reference sequence).

The rearrangement joins TRBV7-9 to TRBJ2-7; 7 nucleotides line up with TRBD2. CDR1 and CDR2 (germline): SEHNR, FQNEAQ (reference sequence). This CDR3 comprises 14 residues. The V segment lost 8 bases and the J segment 2 bases; nucleotides outside the gene matches: 9. CDR3 nucleotide sequence: TGTGCCAGCGGGGGGGGACGGCAGACCTACGAGCAGTACTTC. This encodes CASGGGRQTYEQYF.

This chain uses TRBV6-1 with TRBJ1-6; D remains ambiguous. V shed 4 bases and J shed 7 bases, with 14 bases lying between them. The germline V gene has CDR1 MNHNS and CDR2 SASEGT. The CDR3 extends over 15 amino acids. The CDR3 sequence: CASSALVSQNSPLHF. The CDR3, as DNA: TGTGCCAGCAGTGCCCTAGTCTCGCAAAATTCACCCCTCCACTTT.

This chain connects TRBV27 to TRBJ2-1, with TRBD2 matching 11 bases. Germline CDR1 MNHEY, CDR2 SMNVEV (reference sequence). The junction had 14 bases not matched to a gene; V was cut back by 4 bases and J by 9 bases. This CDR3 has 17 residues. The CDR3 spells CASSSPSRLAGLGEQFF. DNA of the CDR3: TGTGCCAGCAGTTCACCATCGAGACTAGCGGGACTCGGTGAGCAGTTCTTC.

This chain connects TRBV6-6 to TRBJ2-6; 7 bases map to TRBD2. The V gene end was trimmed by 6 bases and the J gene end by 2 bases; junction bases not matched to a gene: 4. Germline assignment: CDR1 MNHNY and CDR2 SVGAGI (reference sequence). The CDR3 spans 15 residues. The CDR3 region is CASRGSGTGANVLTF. CDR3 coding DNA: TGTGCCAGCAGGGGGAGCGGGACTGGGGCCAACGTCCTGACTTTC.

About this clone: This same CDR3 is encoded by further DNA sequences in the sample. This chain joins TRBV9 and TRBJ2-7; 12 bases are a match to TRBD2. Per germline, CDR1 SGDLS and CDR2 YYNGEE. CDR3 size: 16 residues. V gave up 0 bases and J gave up 6 bases; unmatched junction bases: 7. In DNA form, the CDR3 reads TGTGCCAGCAGCGTAGCGGCTAGCGGGAGGGCCGGCGAGCAGTACTTC. Translated: CASSVAASGRAGEQYF. The full variable domain, rest sourced from reference TRBV9 and TRBJ2-7, is DSGVTQTPKHLITATGQRVTLRCSPRSGDLSVYWYQQSLDQGLQFLIQYYNGEERAKGNILERFSAQQFPDLHSELNLSSLELGDSALYFCASSVAASGRAGEQYFGPGTRLTVT.

This clone was picked up a small number of times. Its ends do not fully match the called genes, so a read error is possible. The chain recombines TRBV7-9 with TRBJ2-4, with 10 nucleotides matching TRBD1. This CDR3 contains 15 residues. The V gene's germline CDR1 is SEHNR and CDR2 FQNEAQ (reference sequence). The CDR3 reads CSSSRQGASKNIQYF. The CDR3 region has the DNA TGTTCCAGCAGTCGACAGGGGGCGTCCAAAAACATTCAGTACTTC.

The DNA of the CDR3 is TGTGCCAGCAGCTTGTCCGGCGGGACGGGTGAAAAACTGTTTTTT. Protein sequence: CASSLSGGTGEKLFF. The rearrangement uses TRBV5-4 and TRBJ1-4; D may be TRBD1 (5 bases). This CDR3 is 15 amino acids long. Germline V lookup: CDR1 SGHNT, CDR2 YYREEE (reference sequence). The ends were cut back, 1 base at V and 7 bases at J, with 14 bases in the middle.

This chain connects TRBV18 to TRBJ2-3, with D possibly matching TRBD1 (5 bases). There are 15 residues in the CDR3. Germline CDR1 reads KGHSH; CDR2 reads LQKENI. The ends were cut back, 6 bases at V and 3 bases at J, with 16 bases in the middle. As DNA, the CDR3 is TGTGCCAGCTCCCTAAAGACAGTTAGGACAGATACGCAGTATTTT. Translated, it gives CASSLKTVRTDTQYF.

This chain connects TRBV19 to TRBJ2-2; D perhaps matches TRBD2 (5 bases). The V gene's germline CDR1 is LNHDA and CDR2 SQIVND (reference sequence). With 9 bases removed from V and 0 bases from J, the gap between germline ends came to 17 bases. The CDR3 is 16 residues long. The CDR3 bases are TGTGCCAGCCTCCGGGATGGCGGTCCGAACACCGGGGAGCTGTTTTTT. It yields the protein CASLRDGGPNTGELFF.

The chain links TRBV19 to TRBJ1-2; D not resolved. The length of the CDR3 is 14 residues. Between the trimmed V and J ends, which lost 6 bases and 4 bases, there was a span of 15 bases. CDR1 and CDR2 from the germline V gene are LNHDA and SQIVND (reference sequence). DNA of the CDR3: TGTGCCAGTAGCCCCGGTGCTTACGGCTATGGCTACACCTTC. This gives the protein CASSPGAYGYGYTF.

Many counts were recorded for this clone. V usage is TRBV6-6 and J usage is TRBJ1-1; D is perhaps TRBD1 (5 bases). Deletions cut 2 bases from V and 4 bases from J, with 8 bases between. This CDR3 region has 13 residues. The germline gives CDR1 MNHNY, CDR2 SVGAGI (reference sequence). CDR3 loop: CASSYGAGTEAFF. The CDR3 DNA reads as TGTGCCAGCAGTTACGGGGCAGGCACTGAAGCTTTCTTT.

The V and J genes are TRBV19 and TRBJ2-1; 13 nucleotides line up with TRBD2. V shed 5 bases and J 8 bases; nucleotides not matched to a gene: 21. The CDR3 sequence is 20 residues long. CDR1 is LNHDA and CDR2 is SQIVND in the germline V gene (reference sequence). The CDR3 region is CASSPLSKTPGLAGRDEQFF. In nucleotides, the CDR3 is TGTGCCAGTAGTCCGCTGTCGAAAACGCCGGGACTAGCGGGAAGGGATGAGCAGTTCTTC.

V and J are TRBV27 and TRBJ2-7, with TRBD1 matching over 9 bases. The CDR3 contains 15 residues. V was pared by 5 bases and J by 7 bases, with 12 bases of the junction left unmatched. Germline V lookup: CDR1 MNHEY, CDR2 SMNVEV (reference sequence). The CDR3 DNA follows: TGTGCCAGCAGTGACCATGGACAGGGGCCAAGAGAGCAGTACTTC. As protein: CASSDHGQGPREQYF.

The V gene is TRBV25-1, the J gene TRBJ2-1; 12 nucleotides match TRBD2. The CDR3 is 18 residues long. Looked up from germline, CDR1 is MGHDK and CDR2 is SYGVNS. The trim removed 4 bases at V and 6 bases at J, leaving 13 bases unmatched. The CDR3: CASSVTLAGGSISNEQFF. The CDR3 DNA follows: TGTGCCAGCAGTGTAACACTAGCGGGAGGATCTATAAGCAATGAGCAGTTCTTC. Together with reference TRBV25-1 and TRBJ2-1, the CDR3 gives the full variable domain: EADIYQTPRYLVIGTGKKITLECSQTMGHDKMYWYQQDPGMELHLIHYSYGVNSTEKGDLSSESTVSRIRTEHFPLTLESARPSHTSQYLCASSVTLAGGSISNEQFFGPGTRLTVL.

This chain joins TRBV7-9 and TRBJ2-1, with TRBD1 as a possible D gene (5 bases). The CDR3 consists of 15 residues. V was shortened by 1 base and J by 0 bases, with 7 bases between the two germline ends. In germline, CDR1 is SEHNR, CDR2 FQNEAQ (reference sequence). The CDR3 DNA reads as TGTGCCAGCAGCTTAGACGGACACTCCTACAATGAGCAGTTCTTC. Translating gives CASSLDGHSYNEQFF.

The chain links TRBV5-4 to TRBJ1-3; no clear D. The V end was cut by 3 bases, the J end by 0 bases, with 7 bases between. Germline V gene data show CDR1 as SGHNT and CDR2 as YYREEE (reference sequence). This CDR3 has 14 amino acids. The CDR3 DNA follows: TGTGCCAGCAGCTCAACTAACTCTGGAAACACCATATATTTT. This encodes CASSSTNSGNTIYF.

The chain recombines TRBV2 with TRBJ1-1; no reliable D call. The CDR3 runs to 14 residues. Trimming removed 4 bases from V and 1 base from J, with 10 bases in between. From germline, CDR1 is SNHLY and CDR2 FYNNEI. The CDR3 region is CASSVRVRNTEAFF. In DNA form, the CDR3 reads TGTGCCAGCAGTGTCCGGGTCAGGAACACTGAAGCTTTCTTT.

In its sample, this clone was seen once. V usage is TRBV18 and J usage is TRBJ1-2; D unclear. V was cut by 6 bases and J by 1 base, with 9 bases left in between. Germline CDR1 reads KGHSH; CDR2 reads LQKENI. The CDR3 has 13 residues. CDR3 nucleotide sequence: TGTGCCAGCTCTCCCCAGGATAACTATGGCTACACCTTC. Translating gives CASSPQDNYGYTF.

This chain connects TRBV28 to TRBJ2-3; 7 nucleotides align to TRBD1. The CDR3 has 12 amino acids. V was pared by 5 bases and J by 4 bases, with 0 bases of the junction left unmatched. Germline-derived CDR1 and CDR2 are MDHEN and SYDVKM. The CDR3 region is CASSQGADTQYF. CDR3 DNA: TGTGCCAGCAGTCAGGGGGCAGATACGCAGTATTTT.

This chain links TRBV7-8 with TRBJ2-7; 14 bases agree with TRBD2. CDR1 and CDR2 from the germline V gene are SGHVS and FQNEAQ. The CDR3 extends over 20 amino acids. The V gene end was trimmed by 0 bases and the J gene end by 1 base; junction bases not matched to a gene: 11. In nucleotides, the CDR3 is TGTGCCAGCAGCTTAGCGCATAGGACTAGCGGGAGGCGGTTATCCTACGAGCAGTACTTC. Translation gives CASSLAHRTSGRRLSYEQYF.

In nucleotides, the CDR3 is TGTGCCAGCAGCTCCAAATATGGCTACACCTTC. It codes for CASSSKYGYTF. V gene TRBV5-6 combines with J gene TRBJ1-2; D gene unclear. V was trimmed by 3 bases and J by 5 bases, leaving 5 bases between them. The CDR3 spans 11 residues. The V gene's germline CDR1 is SGHDT and CDR2 YYEEEE.

The genes are TRBV7-9 and TRBJ1-1; 8 bases align to TRBD1. The CDR3 spans 15 residues. CDR1 and CDR2 from the germline V gene are SEHNR and FQNEAQ (reference sequence). The V and J ends lost 3 bases and 4 bases, in that order; junction bases with no gene match: 7. The CDR3 loop is CASSFLGRGPTEAFF. CDR3 nucleotides: TGTGCCAGCAGCTTTTTAGGCAGGGGGCCCACTGAAGCTTTCTTT.

The chain links TRBV27 to TRBJ1-2; TRBD1 matches 7 bases. Germline-derived CDR1 and CDR2 are MNHEY and SMNVEV (reference sequence). This CDR3 is 16 amino acids long. V shed 0 bases and J 5 bases; nucleotides not matched to a gene: 9. The DNA of the CDR3 is TGTGCCAGCAGTTTATCCCCCCCCGGGACAGCTTATGGCTACACCTTC. As protein: CASSLSPPGTAYGYTF.

V is TRBV2 and J is TRBJ2-4, with TRBD2 as a possible D gene (6 bases). Trimming cost V 4 bases and J 0 bases, with 16 bases left between them. The CDR3 is made up of 17 amino acids. The germline V gene encodes CDR1 SNHLY and CDR2 FYNNEI. CDR3 residues: CASSGSREGIAKNIQYF. CDR3 in DNA: TGTGCCAGCAGTGGATCGCGGGAAGGTATAGCCAAAAACATTCAGTACTTC. Variable domain in full (rest from reference TRBV2 and TRBJ2-4): EPEVTQTPSHQVTQMGQEVILRCVPISNHLYFYWYRQILGQKVEFLVSFYNNEISEKSEIFDDQFSVERPDGSNFTLKIRSTKLEDSAMYFCASSGSREGIAKNIQYFGAGTRLSVL.

The chain combines TRBV5-1 with TRBJ2-3, with D perhaps matching TRBD2 (6 bases). With 4 bases removed from V and 0 bases from J, the gap between germline ends came to 15 bases. CDR3 length equals 16 residues. Germline V gene lookup returns CDR1 SGHRS and CDR2 YFSETQ. In DNA form, the CDR3 reads TGCGCCAGCAGCCCGCGGGGCGGGGTAAGCACAGATACGCAGTATTTT. This sequence encodes CASSPRGGVSTDTQYF.

V and J are TRBV6-6 and TRBJ1-1; tentatively, D is TRBD1 (5 bases). CDR1 is MNHNY, CDR2 SVGAGI, per germline (reference sequence). This CDR3 contains 14 residues. The V end lost 4 bases, the J end lost 2 bases, and 11 bases lay between the germline ends. CDR3 sequence reads: CASSWGGGNTEAFF. CDR3 in DNA: TGTGCCAGCAGTTGGGGGGGAGGCAACACTGAAGCTTTCTTT.

The chain is built from TRBV6-5 and TRBJ2-1; tentative D call: TRBD2 (6 bases). The V gene lost 10 bases and the J gene lost 2 bases, with 15 bases spanning the gap. The length of the CDR3 is 14 residues. Per the germline V gene, CDR1 is MNHEY and CDR2 is SVGAGI. The CDR3 region is CATLRDGTYNEQFF. CDR3 DNA: TGTGCCACCTTGCGGGACGGCACCTACAATGAGCAGTTCTTC.

The chain joins TRBV9 to TRBJ2-7; 7 bases fit TRBD2. Germline CDR1 reads SGDLS; CDR2 reads YYNGEE. Trimming took 0 bases from V and 5 from J; bases not matched to a gene: 8. This CDR3 has 15 amino acids. CDR3 DNA: TGTGCCAGCAGCGTAGAGGCGGGAGAGGTCGACGAGCAGTACTTC. This codes for CASSVEAGEVDEQYF.

This clone was observed once. J is TRBJ2-5 and V is TRBV5-1, with unresolved D. The CDR3 has 12 amino acids. CDR1 is SGHRS and CDR2 is YFSETQ in the germline V gene. The V and J ends lost 2 bases and 7 bases respectively, with 9 bases between them. CDR3 DNA sequence: TGCGCCAGCAGCTTAGAACCGGGGACCCAGTACTTC. Translating it yields CASSLEPGTQYF.

The chain joins TRBV11-3 to TRBJ1-1; unclear D gene. The V gene's germline CDR1 is SGHNT and CDR2 YENEEA. V shed 8 bases and J shed 5 bases, with 18 bases lying between them. This CDR3 is 14 amino acids long. The CDR3 nucleotides read TGTGCCAGCTCCCAAGGGAGCTGGGGAACTGAAGCTTTCTTT. Translating it yields CASSQGSWGTEAFF.